This T cell receptor beta chain was retrieved from a study of spatial heterogeneity in lung cancer. Whole-study findings and limits: The appearance of ubiquitous expanded tumor TCRs in blood was greater at resection than follow-up.

The time point is: sample taken at primary tumor resection. Unsorted whole RNA of tumor, nontumor lung or frozen PBMC was sequenced. Samples were donated by 72 untreated early-stage non-small cell lung cancer patients. This clonotype has a count of ten or more. Its antigen is currently unknown. A unique molecular identifier was attached to every TCR cDNA molecule. TCRdb reprocessed the 5' RACE reads via MiXCR and lists one record per CDR3 protein. This sample carries about 27,000 distinct CDR3 sequences, roughly 7% of them seen once, and the ten largest clones take approximately 15%. The sample in question was PBMCs, obtained at surgery. This sequence originates from a male donor with early-stage non-small cell lung cancer.

This chain's CDR3 is CASSPGEPGANVLTF. The CDR3 bases are TGTGCCAGCAGCCCTGGGGAGCCTGGGGCCAACGTCCTGACTTTC. V gene TRBV11-3 combines with J gene TRBJ2-6; D is perhaps TRBD2 (5 bases). Per germline, CDR1 SGHNT and CDR2 YENEEA. V shed 5 bases and J shed 2 bases, with 10 bases lying between them. CDR3 length: 15 residues.